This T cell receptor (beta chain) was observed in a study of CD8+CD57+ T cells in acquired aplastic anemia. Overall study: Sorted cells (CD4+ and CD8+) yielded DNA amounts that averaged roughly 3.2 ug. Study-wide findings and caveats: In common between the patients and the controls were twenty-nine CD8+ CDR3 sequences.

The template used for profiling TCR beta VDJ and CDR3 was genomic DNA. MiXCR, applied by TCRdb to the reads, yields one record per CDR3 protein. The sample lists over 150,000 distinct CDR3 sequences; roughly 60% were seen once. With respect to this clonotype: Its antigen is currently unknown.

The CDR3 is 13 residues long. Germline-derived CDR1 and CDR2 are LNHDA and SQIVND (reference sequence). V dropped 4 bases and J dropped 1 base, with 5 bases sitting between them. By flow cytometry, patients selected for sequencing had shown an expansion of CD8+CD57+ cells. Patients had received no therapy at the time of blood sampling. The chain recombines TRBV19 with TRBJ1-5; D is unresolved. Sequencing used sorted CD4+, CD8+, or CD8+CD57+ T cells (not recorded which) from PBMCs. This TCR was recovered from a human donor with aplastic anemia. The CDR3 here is CASSRRSNQPQHF. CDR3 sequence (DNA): TGTGCCAGTAGTAGAAGGAGCAATCAGCCCCAGCATTTT.